The 5 T cell receptor beta chains presented below share a single source sample, sequenced in a study of T cells in women clearing cervical HPV infection (dated by TCRdb to 2017 to 2018). Library preparation employed the immunoSEQ multiplex PCR assay. The source is immuneACCESS, and TCRdb retained only in-frame sequences with V and J called. Part of the clones is not carried over; for the studies checked, unresolved V genes explain less than half of this, and the remainder is unexplained. The table for this sample shows 25,000 to 35,000 clones. Roughly 3.9% of the sample is in the top ten clones. Sequencing used blood buffy coat. The receptors stem from a woman aged 18-69 years with a cervical HPV16 infection that either progressed to CIN3+ or cleared (not recorded which).

With respect to this clone: The read ends 3 residues early relative to the CDR3; the germline J gene fills the gap. The gene calls are TRBV7-9 and TRBJ2-2, with 8 bases identical to TRBD2. The germline V gene encodes CDR1 SEHNR and CDR2 FQNEAQ (reference sequence). CDR3 length equals 15 residues. The V and J ends lost 6 bases and 0 bases, in that order; junction bases with no gene match: 3. The sequenced CDR3 bases are TGTGCCAGCAGACCGGGACTAGCGAACACCGGGGAG. This encodes CASRPGLANTGE. The full CDR3 protein reads CASRPGLANTGELFF.

Points on this clone: The read finishes 3 residues shy of the CDR3 end, and the germline J gene is used to complete it. V and J are TRBV19 and TRBJ1-2; no reliable D call. The germline CDR1 and CDR2 sequences are LNHDA and SQIVND (reference sequence). This CDR3 contains 15 residues. The CDR3 DNA, read in part, is TGTGCCAGTACTGACCCTAGCGGGAGAGCCAATGAC. Its translation is CASTDPSGRAND. From start to end, the CDR3 is CASTDPSGRANDYTF.

Note on this clone: The read falls 3 residues short of the CDR3 end, and the missing part is taken from the germline J gene. This sequence joins TRBV20-1 and TRBJ2-1; TRBD2 aligns across 11 bases. The CDR3 length is 15 residues. The V gene's germline CDR1 is DFQATT and CDR2 SNEGSKA (reference sequence). Trimming took 6 bases from V and 3 from J; bases not matched to a gene: 7. The CDR3 is CSARSGRVGYNEQFF. CDR3 bases read: TGCAGTGCCCGTAGCGGGAGGGTTGGCTACAATGAG.

On this clone itself: The read halts 3 residues ahead of the CDR3 end, with the missing end drawn from the germline J gene. The chain carries TRBV6-2 or TRBV6-3 and TRBJ2-7; D perhaps matches TRBD1 (5 bases). This CDR3 contains 15 residues. Germline values: CDR1 MNHEY, CDR2 SVGEGT. Trimming stripped 4 bases from V and 1 base from J, with 14 bases between. The covered CDR3 bases are TGTGCCAGCAGTTCTGACTCAGGGATTTCCTACGAG. Its translation is CASSSDSGISYE. The full CDR3 reads CASSSDSGISYEQYF.

To note about this clone: The sequence runs out 3 residues before the end of the CDR3; the remainder is reconstructed from the germline J gene. J is TRBJ1-5 and V is TRBV7-6; TRBD1 aligns across 10 bases. In germline, CDR1 is SGHVS, CDR2 FNYEAQ. The CDR3 totals 14 residues. V gave up 6 bases and J gave up 7 bases; unmatched junction bases: 6. CDR3 protein: CASSTGTGDQPQHF. The sequenced CDR3 bases are TGTGCCAGCAGTACCGGGACAGGGGACCAGCCC.